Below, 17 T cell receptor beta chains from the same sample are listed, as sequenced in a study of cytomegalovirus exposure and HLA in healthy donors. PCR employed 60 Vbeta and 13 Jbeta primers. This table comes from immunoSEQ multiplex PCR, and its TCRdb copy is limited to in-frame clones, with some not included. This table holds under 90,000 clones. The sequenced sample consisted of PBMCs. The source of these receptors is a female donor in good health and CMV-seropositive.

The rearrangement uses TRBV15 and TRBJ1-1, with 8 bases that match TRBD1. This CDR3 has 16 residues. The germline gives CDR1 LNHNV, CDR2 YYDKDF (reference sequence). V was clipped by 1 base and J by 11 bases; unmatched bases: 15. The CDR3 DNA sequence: TGTGCCACCAGCAGAGCCCCCGGACAGGGTGAGACCGTTGCTTTCTTT. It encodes CATSRAPGQGETVAFF.

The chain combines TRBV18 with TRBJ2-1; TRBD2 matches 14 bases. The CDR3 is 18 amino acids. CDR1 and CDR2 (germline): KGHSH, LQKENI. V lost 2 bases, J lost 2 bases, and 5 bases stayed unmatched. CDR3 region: CASSPWGTSGRAYNEQFF. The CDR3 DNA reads TGTGCCAGCTCACCATGGGGGACTAGCGGGAGAGCCTACAATGAGCAGTTCTTC.

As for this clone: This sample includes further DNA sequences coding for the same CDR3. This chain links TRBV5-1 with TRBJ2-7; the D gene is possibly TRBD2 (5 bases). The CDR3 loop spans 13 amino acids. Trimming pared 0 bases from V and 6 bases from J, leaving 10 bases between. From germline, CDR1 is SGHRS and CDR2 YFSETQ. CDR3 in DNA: TGCGCCAGCAGCTTGGGGGTCGGACTCGAGCAGTACTTC. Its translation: CASSLGVGLEQYF.

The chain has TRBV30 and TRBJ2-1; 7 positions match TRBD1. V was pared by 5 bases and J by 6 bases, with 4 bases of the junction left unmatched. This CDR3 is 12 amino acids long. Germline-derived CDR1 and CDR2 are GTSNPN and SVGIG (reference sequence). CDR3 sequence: CAWSRTGNEQFF. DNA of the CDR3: TGTGCCTGGTCCCGGACAGGCAATGAGCAGTTCTTC.

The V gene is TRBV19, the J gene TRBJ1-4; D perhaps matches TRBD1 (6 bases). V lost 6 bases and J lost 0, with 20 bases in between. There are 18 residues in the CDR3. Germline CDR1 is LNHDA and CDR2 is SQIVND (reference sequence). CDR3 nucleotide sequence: TGTGCCAGTAGCCTACAAAATACAGGGTACTCAACTAATGAAAAACTGTTTTTT. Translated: CASSLQNTGYSTNEKLFF. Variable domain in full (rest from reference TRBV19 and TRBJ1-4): DGGITQSPKYLFRKEGQNVTLSCEQNLNHDAMYWYRQDPGQGLRLIYYSQIVNDFQKGDIAEGYSVSREKKESFPLTVTSAQKNPTAFYLCASSLQNTGYSTNEKLFFGSGTQLSVL.

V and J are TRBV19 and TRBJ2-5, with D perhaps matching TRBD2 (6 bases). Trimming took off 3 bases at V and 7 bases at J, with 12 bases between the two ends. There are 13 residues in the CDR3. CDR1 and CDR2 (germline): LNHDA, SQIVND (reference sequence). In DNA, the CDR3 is TGTGCCAGTAGTATGAGGGGACTTGGGACCCAGTACTTC. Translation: CASSMRGLGTQYF.

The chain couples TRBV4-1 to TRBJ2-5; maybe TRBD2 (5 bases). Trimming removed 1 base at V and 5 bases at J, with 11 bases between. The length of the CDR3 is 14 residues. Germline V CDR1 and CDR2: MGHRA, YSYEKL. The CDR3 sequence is CASSQGLDWETQYF. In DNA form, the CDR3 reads TGCGCCAGCAGCCAAGGATTGGACTGGGAGACCCAGTACTTC.

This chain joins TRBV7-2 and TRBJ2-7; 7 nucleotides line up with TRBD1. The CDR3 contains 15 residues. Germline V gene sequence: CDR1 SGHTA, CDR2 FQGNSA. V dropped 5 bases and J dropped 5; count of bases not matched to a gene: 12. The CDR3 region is CASSPSRDRSDEQYF. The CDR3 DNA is TGTGCCAGCAGCCCCTCCCGGGACAGAAGCGACGAGCAGTACTTC.

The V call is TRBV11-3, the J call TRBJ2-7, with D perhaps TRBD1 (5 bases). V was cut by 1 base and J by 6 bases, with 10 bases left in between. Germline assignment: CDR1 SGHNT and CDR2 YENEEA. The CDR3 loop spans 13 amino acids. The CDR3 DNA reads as TGTGCCAGCAGCTTAGGCCCAGGGATCGAGCAGTACTTC. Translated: CASSLGPGIEQYF.

CDR3 DNA sequence: TGTGCCAGTAGTACGACAGGGAGGTACAATGAGCAGTTCTTC. Protein product: CASSTTGRYNEQFF. The chain carries TRBV19 and TRBJ2-1; D may be TRBD1 (7 bases). Trimming stripped 4 bases from V and 4 bases from J, with 11 bases between. Germline lookup yields CDR1 LNHDA and CDR2 SQIVND (reference sequence). The CDR3 sequence is 14 residues long.

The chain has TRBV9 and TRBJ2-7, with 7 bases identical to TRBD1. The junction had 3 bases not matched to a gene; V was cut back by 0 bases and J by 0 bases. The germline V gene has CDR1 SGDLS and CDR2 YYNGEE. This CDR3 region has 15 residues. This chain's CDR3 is CASSVEGTDSYEQYF. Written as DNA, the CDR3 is TGTGCCAGCAGCGTAGAGGGGACAGACTCCTACGAGCAGTACTTC.

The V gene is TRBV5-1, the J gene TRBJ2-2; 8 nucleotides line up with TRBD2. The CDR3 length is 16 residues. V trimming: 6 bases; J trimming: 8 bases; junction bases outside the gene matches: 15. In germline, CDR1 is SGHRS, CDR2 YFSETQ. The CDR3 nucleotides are TGCGCCAGCAATGAAGCGGGAGCTACATACGCTGGGGAGCTGTTTTTT. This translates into CASNEAGATYAGELFF.

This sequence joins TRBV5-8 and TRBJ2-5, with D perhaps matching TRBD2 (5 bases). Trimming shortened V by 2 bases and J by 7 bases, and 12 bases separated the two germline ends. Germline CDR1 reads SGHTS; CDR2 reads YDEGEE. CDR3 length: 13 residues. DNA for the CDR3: TGTGCCAGCAGCTTAGGACTTAAAGGGACCCAGTACTTC. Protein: CASSLGLKGTQYF. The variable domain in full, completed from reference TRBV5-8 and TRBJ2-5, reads EAGVTQSPTHLIKTRGQQATLRCSPISGHTSVYWYQQALGLGLQFLLWYDEGEERNRGNFPPRFSGRQFPNYSSELNVNALELEDSALYLCASSLGLKGTQYFGPGTRLLVL.

For the CDR3, the DNA is TGTGCCAGCAGTCTTGAGGCGGGAGGAACCTACGAGCAGTACTTC. Protein: CASSLEAGGTYEQYF. This sequence joins TRBV6-5 and TRBJ2-5; TRBD2 agrees at 8 bases. The DNA end favors TRBJ2-7, so the J call may be wrong. Germline lookup yields CDR1 MNHEY and CDR2 SVGAGI. The CDR3 extends over 15 amino acids.

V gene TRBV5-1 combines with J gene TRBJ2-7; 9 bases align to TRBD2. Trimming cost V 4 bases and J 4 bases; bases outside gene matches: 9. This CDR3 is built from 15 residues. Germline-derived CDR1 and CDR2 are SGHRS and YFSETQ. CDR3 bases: TGCGCCAGCAGCCCCAATAGCGGGAGCCAATACGAGCAGTACTTC. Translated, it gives CASSPNSGSQYEQYF.

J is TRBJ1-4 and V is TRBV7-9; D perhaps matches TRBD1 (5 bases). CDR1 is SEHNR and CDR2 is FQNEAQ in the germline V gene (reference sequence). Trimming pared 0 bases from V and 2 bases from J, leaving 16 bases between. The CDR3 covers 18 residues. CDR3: CASSLAKRGIMTNEKLFF. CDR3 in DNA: TGTGCCAGCAGCTTAGCGAAGCGGGGCATAATGACTAATGAAAAACTGTTTTTT.

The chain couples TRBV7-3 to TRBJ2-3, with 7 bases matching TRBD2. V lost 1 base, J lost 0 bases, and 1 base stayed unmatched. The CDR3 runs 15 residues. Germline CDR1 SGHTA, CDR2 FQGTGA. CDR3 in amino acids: CASSLRGGSTDTQYF. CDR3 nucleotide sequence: TGTGCCAGCAGCTTAAGGGGGGGTAGCACAGATACGCAGTATTTT.